The TCR beta chain under discussion was sequenced for a study of blood T cell repertoires in COVID-19. About the study: Samples came from the United States, Italy and Spain, spanning acute and convalescent COVID-19. Sources were T cells, B-cell-depleted T cells, or PBMCs; the material itself was cDNA or gDNA.

The CDR3 totals 16 residues. Germline-derived CDR1 and CDR2 are SGHAT and FQNNGV. J was trimmed by 4 bases and V by 1 base; bases with no gene match: 6. Per the original data handling: Estimation of nucleated cell counts was performed using reference gene primer amplification. Only in-frame clones appear in the TCRdb table, and some are missing; sequencing was by immunoSEQ multiplex PCR. From that table come the V and J calls and clone size; the DNA was used to work out D and trimming. The sample includes about 99,000 clones, roughly nine tenths seen only once; the top ten take about 6.3%. This TCR was recovered from a human donor in a cohort sampled during active COVID-19. Sequencing used peripheral blood. V usage is TRBV11-2 and J usage is TRBJ2-2, with TRBD1 matching 7 bases. The CDR3: CASSLVSAGGTGELFF. The CDR3 DNA reads as TGTGCCAGCAGCTTAGTATCGGCAGGGGGCACCGGGGAGCTGTTTTTT.